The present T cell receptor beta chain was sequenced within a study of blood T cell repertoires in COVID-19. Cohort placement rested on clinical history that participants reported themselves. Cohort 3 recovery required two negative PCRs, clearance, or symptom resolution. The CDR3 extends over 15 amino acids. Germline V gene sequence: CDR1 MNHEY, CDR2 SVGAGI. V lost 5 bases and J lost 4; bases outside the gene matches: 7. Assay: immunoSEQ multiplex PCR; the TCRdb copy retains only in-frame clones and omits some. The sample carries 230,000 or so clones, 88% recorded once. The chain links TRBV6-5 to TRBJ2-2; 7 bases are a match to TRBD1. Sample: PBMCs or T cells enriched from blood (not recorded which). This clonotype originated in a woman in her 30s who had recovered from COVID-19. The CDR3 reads CASSRNRDSTGELFF. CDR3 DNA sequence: TGTGCCAGCAGTAGGAACCGGGACAGCACCGGGGAGCTGTTTTTT.